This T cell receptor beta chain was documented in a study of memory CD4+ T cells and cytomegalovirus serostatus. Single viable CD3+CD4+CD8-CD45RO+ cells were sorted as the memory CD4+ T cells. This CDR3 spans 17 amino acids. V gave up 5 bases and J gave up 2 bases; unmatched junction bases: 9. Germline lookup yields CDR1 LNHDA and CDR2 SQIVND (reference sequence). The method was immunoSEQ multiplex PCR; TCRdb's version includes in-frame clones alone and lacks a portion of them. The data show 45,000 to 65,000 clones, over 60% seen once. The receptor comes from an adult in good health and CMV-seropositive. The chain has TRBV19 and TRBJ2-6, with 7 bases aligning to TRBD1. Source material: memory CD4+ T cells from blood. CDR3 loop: CASSRYSTGAGANVLTF. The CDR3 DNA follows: TGTGCCAGTAGTCGATATTCCACAGGGGCTGGGGCCAACGTCCTGACTTTC.